A selection of T cell receptor beta chains follows, all from one sample in a study of cytomegalovirus exposure and HLA in healthy donors. Clones were read by immunoSEQ multiplex PCR, and TCRdb kept only the in-frame ones, dropping some. The sample yields around 100,000 clones, more than 65% seen once. The specimen sequenced was PBMCs. These receptors came from a woman aged 18-30 years in good health and CMV-seropositive. Each CDR3 is given with its conserved first and last residue. A D gene is named only where the DNA matches it firmly. Clone size is not always given. Where it is, it says once, few, many or a class for expanded clones.

CASSYSGGSTDTQYF | TGTGCCAGCAGTTACTCGGGCGGGAGCACAGATACGCAGTATTTT | TRBJ2-3 | once | 15 | TRBV6-5 | NA
CASSQDHRGLGYTF | TGTGCCAGCAGCCAAGACCACAGGGGGCTTGGCTACACCTTC | TRBJ1-2 | once | 14 | TRBV4-2 | TRBD1
CAWRWSSGNTIYF | TGTGCCTGGAGGTGGAGCTCTGGAAACACCATATATTTT | TRBJ1-3 | NA | 13 | TRBV30 | NA
CASSTTAGFSEQFF | TGTGCCAGTAGTACTACGGCGGGATTCTCTGAGCAGTTCTTC | TRBJ2-1 | NA | 14 | TRBV19 | NA
CASSLMAKLYYGYTF | TGTGCCAGCAGCTTGATGGCAAAGTTGTACTATGGCTACACCTTC | TRBJ1-2 | NA | 15 | TRBV5-4 | NA
CASSKRMGGANTGELFF | TGTGCCAGCAGCAAAAGAATGGGGGGGGCGAACACCGGGGAGCTGTTTTTT | TRBJ2-2 | NA | 17 | TRBV7-3 | TRBD2
CASSHPRHGLEQFF | TGCGCCAGCAGCCATCCCCGGCACGGGTTAGAGCAGTTCTTC | TRBJ2-1 | NA | 14 | TRBV4-1 | NA
CASSGRGDLRSNQPQHF | TGTGCCAGCAGTGGCCGCGGGGACCTCAGGAGCAATCAGCCCCAGCATTTT | TRBJ1-5 | NA | 17 | TRBV6-1 | NA
CASSYVGGGLEQYF | TGTGCCAGCAGTTACGTCGGGGGGGGCCTCGAGCAGTACTTC | TRBJ2-7 | NA | 14 | TRBV6-5 | TRBD2
CASSPRGKNTGELFF | TGTGCCAGCAGCCCCCGGGGTAAGAACACCGGGGAGCTGTTTTTT | TRBJ2-2 | NA | 15 | TRBV5-4 | NA
CASSPTVNTGELFF | TGTGCCAGTAGCCCAACAGTGAACACCGGGGAGCTGTTTTTT | TRBJ2-2 | NA | 14 | TRBV19 | NA
CASNVRVREEKLFF | TGTGCCAGCAACGTTCGGGTCCGAGAGGAAAAACTGTTTTTT | TRBJ1-4 | NA | 14 | TRBV2 | NA
CASSLLTENTEAFF | TGTGCCAGCAGCTTACTGACAGAGAACACTGAAGCTTTCTTT | TRBJ1-1 | NA | 14 | TRBV11-1 | NA
CASSFLAGGTDTQYF | TGTGCCAGCAGCTTTTTAGCGGGGGGGACAGATACGCAGTATTTT | TRBJ2-3 | NA | 15 | TRBV13 | TRBD2
CASSVDPHPTGFYGYTF | TGTGCCAGCAGCGTAGACCCTCACCCCACAGGATTCTATGGCTACACCTTC | TRBJ1-2 | NA | 17 | TRBV9 | NA
CASSTGTVGSGEQYF | TGTGCCAGCAGTACCGGGACAGTGGGTAGCGGGGAACAGTACTTC | TRBJ2-7 | NA | 15 | TRBV11-1 | NA
CASSSGPGFLTDTQYF | TGTGCCAGCAGTTCCGGTCCGGGATTTCTCACAGATACGCAGTATTTT | TRBJ2-3 | NA | 16 | TRBV28 | NA
CATSRDSWGGMSGYTF | TGTGCCACCAGCAGAGACAGTTGGGGAGGGATGAGCGGCTACACCTTC | TRBJ1-2 | NA | 16 | TRBV15 | NA
CASSQLDTGLAYEQYF | TGTGCCAGCAGCCAGCTAGATACAGGATTAGCCTACGAGCAGTACTTC | TRBJ2-7 | NA | 16 | TRBV4-2 | NA
CASGLGGYTEAFF | TGTGCCAGCGGATTGGGGGGGTACACTGAAGCTTTCTTT | TRBJ1-1 | NA | 13 | TRBV11-3 | NA
CASSDWDYYNEQFF | TGTGCCAGCAGTGATTGGGACTACTACAATGAGCAGTTCTTC | TRBJ2-1 | NA | 14 | TRBV2 | TRBD2
CASKYYPGGNYGYTF | TGTGCCAGTAAATACTACCCGGGGGGTAACTATGGCTACACCTTC | TRBJ1-2 | NA | 15 | TRBV19 | NA